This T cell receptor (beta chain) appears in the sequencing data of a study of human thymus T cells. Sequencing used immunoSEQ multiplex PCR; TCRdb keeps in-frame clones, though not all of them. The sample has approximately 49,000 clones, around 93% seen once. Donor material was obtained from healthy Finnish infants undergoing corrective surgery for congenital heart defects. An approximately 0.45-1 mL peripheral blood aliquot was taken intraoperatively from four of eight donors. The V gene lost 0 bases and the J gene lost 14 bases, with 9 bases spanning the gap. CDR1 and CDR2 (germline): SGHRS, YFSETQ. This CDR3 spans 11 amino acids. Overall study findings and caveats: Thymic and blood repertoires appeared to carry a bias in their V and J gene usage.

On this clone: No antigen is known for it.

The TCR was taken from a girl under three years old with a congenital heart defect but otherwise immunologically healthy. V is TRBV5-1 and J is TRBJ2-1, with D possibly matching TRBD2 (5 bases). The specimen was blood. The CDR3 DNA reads TGCGCCAGCAGCTTGGAAGAGGGCGAGTTCTTC. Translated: CASSLEEGEFF.